This T cell receptor (beta chain) stems from a study of early T cells in non-severe SARS-CoV-2 infection. Study at large: The input, bulk RNA from unsorted whole blood, was sequenced, and chains were unpaired.

Individual cDNA molecules received unique molecular identifiers. One entry per CDR3 protein results from TCRdb running MiXCR on the 5' RACE reads. The sample has tens of thousands of distinct CDR3 sequences; around 12% are singletons. Details on this clonotype: Its antigen remains unidentified.

The CDR3 runs 16 residues. J lost 7 bases, V lost 4 bases, and 14 bases had no gene match. Germline-derived CDR1 and CDR2 are SGDLS and YYNGEE. Study results and caveats: In VDJdb matching, anti-spike CD8 responses were favored while private and CD4 specificities went missing.

The rearrangement links TRBV9 to TRBJ2-3; TRBD2 aligns across 8 bases. The TCR sequence derives from an adult who was a healthcare worker with PCR-confirmed SARS-CoV-2 infection or an uninfected control (not recorded which). Material: whole blood. CDR3 sequence reads: CASSPQDSGTSNTQYF. The CDR3 nucleotides are TGTGCCAGCAGCCCCCAGGATAGCGGGACGTCGAATACGCAGTATTTT.